This T cell receptor (beta chain) came from a study of blood T cell repertoires in COVID-19. The protocol was immunoSEQ multiplex PCR, while the TCRdb copy is restricted to in-frame clones and leaves out a portion. The table has some 63,000 clones, 70% to 85% seen once. Germline CDR1 and CDR2: MNHNY and SVGAGI (reference sequence). The CDR3 sequence is 16 residues long. The trim removed 2 bases at V and 1 base at J, leaving 3 bases unmatched. This sequence joins TRBV6-6 and TRBJ2-3; 10 nucleotides align to TRBD1. This receptor was obtained from a human donor in a cohort sampled during active COVID-19. Sequencing was carried out using peripheral blood. CDR3 coding DNA: TGTGCCAGCAGTTACCGCGGACAGGGGGGCACAGATACGCAGTATTTT. This translates into CASSYRGQGGTDTQYF.